The 29 T cell receptor beta chains below all came from one sample that was sequenced in a study of monozygotic twins with inflammatory bowel disease. TCRdb re-called the 5' RACE reads and shows each CDR3 protein once, DNA omitted. Its table records about 200,000 distinct CDR3 sequences. Sample: blood. These receptors were obtained from a human donor with ulcerative colitis or Crohn's disease, or a healthy co-twin of an affected twin (not recorded which).

This sequence joins TRBV20-1 and TRBJ2-7. There are 13 residues in the CDR3. The V gene's germline CDR1 is DFQATT and CDR2 SNEGSKA (reference sequence). CDR3 sequence reads: CSAKDRGSYEQYF.

This chain uses TRBV4-2 with TRBJ1-1. The CDR3 spans 12 residues. The germline CDR1 and CDR2 sequences are LGHNA and YNFKEQ. The CDR3 protein is CASQAGHTEAFF.

This chain uses TRBV7-2 with TRBJ1-4; the TCRdb call, TRBD1, lacks DNA for checking. Germline V gives CDR1 SGHTA, CDR2 FQGNSA. This CDR3 comprises 14 residues. The CDR3 spells CASSLAGGEEKLFF.

This chain uses TRBV6-1 with TRBJ1-1; TCRdb outputs TRBD1, but without DNA this stays unchecked. Germline V gene sequence: CDR1 MNHNS, CDR2 SASEGT. This CDR3 has 15 residues. CDR3 sequence: CASYGQGARQTEAFF.

The chain joins TRBV3-1 to TRBJ2-1. This CDR3 is 16 amino acids long. Per the germline V gene, CDR1 is LGHDT and CDR2 is YNNKEL (reference sequence). CDR3 protein: CASSPEFFRGYNEQFF.

The chain has TRBV6-4 and TRBJ2-3; the D gene TCRdb calls, TRBD2, cannot be checked with no DNA. Per germline, CDR1 MRHNA and CDR2 SNTAGT. The CDR3 runs 14 residues. The CDR3 reads CASSDQRGGDTQYF.

The chain joins TRBV20-1 to TRBJ2-7; TCRdb selects TRBD1, and the lack of DNA leaves this call unchecked. Germline V lookup: CDR1 DFQATT, CDR2 SNEGSKA (reference sequence). This CDR3 region has 14 residues. Here the CDR3 reads CSAFRQGDSYEQYF.

The chain joins TRBV15 to TRBJ2-3. Germline CDR1 and CDR2: LNHNV and YYDKDF (reference sequence). The CDR3 runs 15 residues. CDR3 sequence: CATSRDISGTDTQYF.

The rearrangement links TRBV5-6 to TRBJ2-2. This CDR3 is 15 amino acids long. Per the germline V gene, CDR1 is SGHDT and CDR2 is YYEEEE. CDR3 sequence reads: CASSLVGKNTGELFF. Looking up the rest from reference TRBV5-6 and TRBJ2-2 gives the full variable domain: DAGVTQSPTHLIKTRGQQVTLRCSPKSGHDTVSWYQQALGQGPQFIFQYYEEEERQRGNFPDRFSGHQFPNYSSELNVNALLLGDSALYLCASSLVGKNTGELFFGEGSRLTVL.

This chain links TRBV2 with TRBJ2-4. The V gene's germline CDR1 is SNHLY and CDR2 FYNNEI. The CDR3 is made up of 16 amino acids. CDR3 in amino acids: CASIRGQDFAKNIQYF.

V usage is TRBV18 and J usage is TRBJ1-4. This CDR3 comprises 14 residues. Germline CDR1 is KGHSH and CDR2 is LQKENI. CDR3 in amino acids: CASSSYDPNEKLFF.

This chain connects TRBV4-1 to TRBJ2-7; TCRdb gives TRBD1 as the D gene, but with no DNA this cannot be confirmed. The CDR3 is made up of 15 amino acids. Looked up from germline, CDR1 is MGHRA and CDR2 is YSYEKL. The CDR3 protein is CASSQSDRGGYEQYF.

The chain is built from TRBV12-3 or TRBV12-4 and TRBJ2-1; TCRdb's D call, TRBD1, is unchecked because there is no DNA. This CDR3 is built from 12 residues. CDR3 amino acids: CASSYRADEQFF.

The chain is built from TRBV6-6 and TRBJ1-3. In germline, CDR1 is MNHNY, CDR2 SVGAGI (reference sequence). The length of the CDR3 is 13 residues. The chain's CDR3 is CASSYGQPHATDF.

The chain joins TRBV4-1 to TRBJ1-1. CDR1 and CDR2 from the germline V gene are MGHRA and YSYEKL. The length of the CDR3 is 14 residues. This CDR3 is CASSHLIGDTEAFF.

The rearrangement uses TRBV12-3 or TRBV12-4 and TRBJ2-5. The CDR3 consists of 13 residues. CDR3: CASSSSDQETQYF.

This chain connects TRBV5-6 to TRBJ1-1. The CDR3 consists of 14 residues. Germline V lookup: CDR1 SGHDT, CDR2 YYEEEE. The CDR3: CASSLGPMGTEAFF. Using reference TRBV5-6 and TRBJ1-1 for the parts outside the CDR3, the full variable domain is DAGVTQSPTHLIKTRGQQVTLRCSPKSGHDTVSWYQQALGQGPQFIFQYYEEEERQRGNFPDRFSGHQFPNYSSELNVNALLLGDSALYLCASSLGPMGTEAFFGQGTRLTVV.

The rearrangement links TRBV7-2 to TRBJ2-3. Germline CDR1 and CDR2: SGHTA and FQGNSA. The CDR3 runs to 12 residues. CDR3 protein: CASSYVPDTQYF.

The J gene is TRBJ1-4, the V gene TRBV2. CDR1 SNHLY and CDR2 FYNNEI come from the germline V gene. The CDR3 is 12 residues long. This CDR3 reads CASSVRNEKLFF.

This chain joins TRBV2 and TRBJ2-5; TCRdb proposes TRBD1, but this gene call is untestable without DNA. The CDR3 has 13 residues. Germline V lookup: CDR1 SNHLY, CDR2 FYNNEI. CDR3 sequence reads: CASGRQGVETQYF.

CDR3 sequence reads: CATRSSTTGTAYNEQFF. The chain uses TRBV24-1 and TRBJ2-1; the TRBD1 assignment by TCRdb is unverifiable without DNA. There are 17 residues in the CDR3. Looked up from germline, CDR1 is KGHDR and CDR2 is SFDVKD.

The rearrangement uses TRBV3-1 and TRBJ1-5; TCRdb's assignment of TRBD1 cannot be checked, as there is no DNA. Germline V CDR1 and CDR2: LGHDT, YNNKEL (reference sequence). CDR3 length: 17 amino acids. The CDR3 loop reads CASSQGGDHYSNQPQHF.

The V call is TRBV5-1, the J call TRBJ2-2. The CDR3 spans 13 residues. CDR1 SGHRS and CDR2 YFSETQ come from the germline V gene. CDR3 loop: CASSFPSFGELFF.

V gene TRBV6-5 combines with J gene TRBJ2-5. The CDR3 covers 12 residues. Germline assignment: CDR1 MNHEY and CDR2 SVGAGI. This CDR3 reads CASSYFGETQYF.

The chain joins TRBV20-1 to TRBJ1-5; the D call of TRBD1 rests on TCRdb alone, since no DNA is present to check it. CDR3 size: 16 residues. CDR1 DFQATT and CDR2 SNEGSKA come from the germline V gene (reference sequence). CDR3 protein: CSAREGGQVGNQPQHF.

The chain combines TRBV5-1 with TRBJ2-5; no DNA is available, so the TRBD1 call from TCRdb remains unchecked. This CDR3 has 15 residues. Germline V lookup: CDR1 SGHRS, CDR2 YFSETQ. The CDR3 reads CASSLDGQGEETQYF.

The chain has TRBV6-1 and TRBJ1-2; TCRdb selects TRBD1, and the lack of DNA leaves this call unchecked. The CDR3 loop spans 12 amino acids. Germline V gene data show CDR1 as MNHNS and CDR2 as SASEGT. The CDR3 reads CAIRTTEGGYTF.

The chain has TRBV4-3 and TRBJ2-2; the D call of TRBD2 rests on TCRdb alone, since no DNA is present to check it. CDR3 size: 18 residues. Germline V gene sequence: CDR1 LGHNA, CDR2 YSLEER. The CDR3 sequence is CASSQDGGRALGTGELFF.

The chain couples TRBV7-2 to TRBJ2-1; TCRdb indicates TRBD2, and absent DNA this call remains unverified. Germline CDR1 and CDR2: SGHTA and FQGNSA. This CDR3 has 16 amino acids. CDR3: CASSLIAAVSYNEQFF.